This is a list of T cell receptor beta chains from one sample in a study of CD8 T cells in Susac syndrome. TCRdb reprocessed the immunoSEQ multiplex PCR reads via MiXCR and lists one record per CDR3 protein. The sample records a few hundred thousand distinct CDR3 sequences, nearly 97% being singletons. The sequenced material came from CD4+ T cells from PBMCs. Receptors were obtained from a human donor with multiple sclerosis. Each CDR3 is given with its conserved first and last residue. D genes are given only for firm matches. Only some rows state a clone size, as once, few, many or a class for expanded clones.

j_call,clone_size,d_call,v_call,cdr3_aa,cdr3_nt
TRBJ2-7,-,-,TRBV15,CATSRGRNEQYF,TGTGCCACCAGCAGGGGACGGAACGAGCAGTACTTC
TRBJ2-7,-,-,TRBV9,CASSRDTQGLEQYF,TGTGCCAGCTCCCGGGACACCCAAGGGCTCGAGCAGTACTTC
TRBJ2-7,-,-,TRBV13,CASSQEKGEQYF,TGTGCCAGCAGCCAGGAAAAGGGCGAGCAGTACTTC
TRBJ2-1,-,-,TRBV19,CASSIVGMGEQFF,TGTGCCAGTAGTATAGTTGGAATGGGTGAGCAGTTCTTC
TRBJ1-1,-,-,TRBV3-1,CASSQDRGTNTEAFF,TGTGCCAGCAGCCAAGATCGAGGGACGAACACTGAAGCTTTCTTT
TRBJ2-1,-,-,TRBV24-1,CATSEAGTPYNEQFF,TGTGCCACCAGTGAAGCCGGGACTCCCTACAATGAGCAGTTCTTC
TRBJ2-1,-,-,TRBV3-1,CASSQGHEQFF,TGTGCCAGCAGCCAGGGCCATGAGCAGTTCTTC
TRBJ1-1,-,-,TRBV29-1,CSAERVNTEAFF,TGCAGCGCAGAGCGGGTTAACACTGAAGCTTTCTTT
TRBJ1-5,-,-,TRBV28,CASSSFTQPQHF,TGTGCCAGCAGTTCATTCACCCAGCCCCAGCATTTT
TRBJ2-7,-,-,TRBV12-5,CASATGRGYEQYF,TGTGCTAGTGCAACAGGTCGGGGCTACGAGCAGTACTTC
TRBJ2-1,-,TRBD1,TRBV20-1,CSAPKGQGPGYEQFF,TGCAGTGCGCCGAAGGGACAGGGACCTGGTTATGAGCAGTTCTTC
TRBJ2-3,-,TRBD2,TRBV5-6,CASRLAGGSTDTQYF,TGTGCCAGCAGATTAGCGGGAGGAAGCACAGATACGCAGTATTTT
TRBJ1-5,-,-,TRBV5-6,CASSLRGIRNQPQHF,TGTGCCAGCAGCTTGCGTGGTATTCGCAATCAGCCCCAGCATTTT
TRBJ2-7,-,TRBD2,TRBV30,CAWSTGGSYEQYF,TGTGCCTGGAGCACGGGAGGGTCCTACGAGCAGTACTTC
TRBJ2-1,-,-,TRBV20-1,CSAKALIPGGLEQFF,TGCAGTGCTAAGGCCCTTATACCAGGCGGCCTTGAGCAGTTCTTC
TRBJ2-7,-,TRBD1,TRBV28,CASIPRQGRPYF,TGTGCCAGCATCCCCCGACAGGGGAGGCCGTACTTC
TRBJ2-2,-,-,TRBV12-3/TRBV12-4,CASSPAGVNTGELFF,TGTGCCAGCAGTCCCGCCGGGGTGAACACCGGGGAGCTGTTTTTT
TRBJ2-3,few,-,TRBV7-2,CASSLRDTQYF,TGTGCCAGCAGCTTAAGAGATACGCAGTATTTT
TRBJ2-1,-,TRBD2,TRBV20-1,CSASRTSGSNEQFF,TGCAGTGCTAGCCGGACTAGCGGGAGTAATGAGCAGTTCTTC
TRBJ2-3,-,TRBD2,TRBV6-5,CASTTWGGADTQYF,TGTGCCAGCACCACCTGGGGGGGTGCGGATACGCAGTATTTT
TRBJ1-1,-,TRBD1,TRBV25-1,CASSGDRGFNTEAFF,TGTGCCAGCAGTGGAGACAGGGGCTTCAACACTGAAGCTTTCTTT
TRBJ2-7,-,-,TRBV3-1,CASSQDLARTYEQYF,TGTGCCAGCAGCCAAGATCTGGCCAGAACCTACGAGCAGTACTTC
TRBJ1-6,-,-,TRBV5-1,CASSLTRHSPLHF,TGCGCCAGCAGCTTAACTCGTCATTCACCCCTCCACTTT
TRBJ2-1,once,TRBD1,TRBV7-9,CASSPLTGGGWREQFF,TGTGCCAGCAGCCCCCTAACAGGGGGCGGTTGGAGAGAGCAGTTCTTC
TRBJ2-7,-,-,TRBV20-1,CSARGRAGEQYF,TGCAGTGCTAGAGGCAGGGCTGGCGAGCAGTACTTC
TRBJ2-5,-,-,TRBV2,CASSAGQYQETQYF,TGTGCCAGCAGCGCGGGACAGTACCAAGAGACCCAGTACTTC
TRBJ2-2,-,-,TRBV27,CASSLGGGGELFF,TGTGCCAGCAGTTTAGGAGGGGGCGGGGAGCTGTTTTTT
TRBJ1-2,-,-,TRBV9,CASSYYGTNYGYTF,TGTGCCAGCAGCTATTACGGTACTAACTATGGCTACACCTTC
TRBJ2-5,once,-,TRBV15,CATSRVLRGAVYQETQYF,TGTGCCACCAGCAGAGTCCTTCGGGGGGCGGTGTACCAAGAGACCCAGTACTTC
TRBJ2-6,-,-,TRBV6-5,CASSSPGWANVLTF,TGTGCCAGCAGTTCGCCGGGCTGGGCCAACGTCCTGACTTTC
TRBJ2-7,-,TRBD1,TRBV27,CASTPGGTGGVEQYF,TGTGCCAGCACCCCAGGCGGGACAGGGGGCGTCGAGCAGTACTTC
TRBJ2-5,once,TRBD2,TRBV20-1,CSASIAGGSGETQYF,TGCAGTGCTTCTATAGCGGGGGGCTCTGGCGAGACCCAGTACTTC
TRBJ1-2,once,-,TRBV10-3,CAISESPGSGYGYTF,TGTGCCATCAGTGAGTCGCCAGGGTCTGGCTATGGCTACACCTTC
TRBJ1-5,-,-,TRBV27,CASSFDSNQPQHF,TGTGCCAGCAGTTTTGATAGCAATCAGCCCCAGCATTTT
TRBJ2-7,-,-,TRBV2,CQGGDYRGGEQYF,TGCCAAGGGGGTGACTACAGAGGTGGGGAGCAGTACTTC
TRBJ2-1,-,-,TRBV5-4,CASSPPGETYNEQFF,TGTGCCAGCAGCCCACCGGGCGAGACCTACAATGAGCAGTTCTTC
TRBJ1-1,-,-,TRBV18,CASSPRAAIETEAFF,TGTGCCAGCTCACCACGGGCAGCGATAGAGACTGAAGCTTTCTTT
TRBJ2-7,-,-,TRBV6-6,CASSPVRSAWDEQYF,TGTGCCAGCAGTCCGGTCAGATCGGCATGGGACGAGCAGTACTTC
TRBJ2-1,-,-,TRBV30,CAWSQGTYNEQFF,TGTGCCTGGAGTCAGGGGACCTACAATGAGCAGTTCTTC
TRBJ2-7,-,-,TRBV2,CASSELWGSSYEQYF,TGTGCCAGCAGTGAACTTTGGGGGAGCTCCTACGAGCAGTACTTC
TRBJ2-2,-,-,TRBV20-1,CSASGGLRSTGELFF,TGCAGTGCTAGTGGCGGACTCCGATCCACCGGGGAGCTGTTTTTT
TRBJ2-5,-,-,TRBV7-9,CASSPRRTPLSETQYF,TGTGCCAGCAGCCCCCGCCGTACTCCCTTGTCGGAGACCCAGTACTTC
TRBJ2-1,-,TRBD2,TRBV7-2,CASSYLGLVFSNEQFF,TGTGCCAGCAGCTACCTCGGACTAGTCTTTTCCAATGAGCAGTTCTTC
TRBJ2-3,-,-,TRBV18,CASSKSSGLTDTQYF,TGTGCCAGCTCAAAATCGAGCGGACTCACAGATACGCAGTATTTT
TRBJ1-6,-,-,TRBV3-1,CASRGQDLTLHF,TGTGCCAGCAGGGGACAAGACTTAACCCTCCACTTT
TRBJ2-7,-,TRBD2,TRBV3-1,CASSLLLAGAPYEQYF,TGTGCCAGCAGCTTACTCTTAGCGGGGGCGCCCTACGAGCAGTACTTC
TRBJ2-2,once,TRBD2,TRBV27,CASSPSPGLAGRTGELLF,TGTGCCAGCAGTCCCTCGCCAGGACTAGCGGGACGCACCGGGGAGCTGCTTTTT
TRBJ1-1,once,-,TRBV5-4,CASSLGPVMNTEAFF,TGTGCCAGCAGCTTGGGACCAGTCATGAACACTGAAGCTTTCTTT
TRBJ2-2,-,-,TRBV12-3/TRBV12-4,CASSLSSSGELFF,TGTGCCAGCAGTTTATCGAGTTCTGGGGAGCTGTTTTTT
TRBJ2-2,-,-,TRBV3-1,CASSQDPAVGELFF,TGTGCCAGCAGCCAAGATCCAGCTGTCGGGGAGCTGTTTTTT
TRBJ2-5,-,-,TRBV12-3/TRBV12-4,CASSLGIRETQYF,TGTGCCAGCAGTTTGGGCATCCGAGAGACCCAGTACTTC
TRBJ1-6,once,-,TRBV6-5,CASSYSFNRDSPLHF,TGTGCCAGCAGTTACTCTTTCAATAGGGATTCACCCCTCCACTTT
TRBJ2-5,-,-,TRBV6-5,CASSRQERETQYF,TGTGCCAGCAGTAGACAGGAAAGAGAGACCCAGTACTTC
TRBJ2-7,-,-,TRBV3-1,CASSPEWGEQYF,TGTGCCAGCAGTCCCGAGTGGGGCGAGCAGTACTTC
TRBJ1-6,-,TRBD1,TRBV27,CASSLTGVPLHF,TGTGCCAGCAGTTTAACAGGGGTGCCCCTCCACTTT
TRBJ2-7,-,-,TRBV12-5,CASGFGGAYEQYF,TGTGCTAGTGGTTTCGGCGGGGCGTACGAGCAGTACTTC
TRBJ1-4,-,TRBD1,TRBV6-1,CASSRWTGGEKLFF,TGTGCCAGCAGTAGGTGGACAGGGGGTGAAAAACTGTTTTTT